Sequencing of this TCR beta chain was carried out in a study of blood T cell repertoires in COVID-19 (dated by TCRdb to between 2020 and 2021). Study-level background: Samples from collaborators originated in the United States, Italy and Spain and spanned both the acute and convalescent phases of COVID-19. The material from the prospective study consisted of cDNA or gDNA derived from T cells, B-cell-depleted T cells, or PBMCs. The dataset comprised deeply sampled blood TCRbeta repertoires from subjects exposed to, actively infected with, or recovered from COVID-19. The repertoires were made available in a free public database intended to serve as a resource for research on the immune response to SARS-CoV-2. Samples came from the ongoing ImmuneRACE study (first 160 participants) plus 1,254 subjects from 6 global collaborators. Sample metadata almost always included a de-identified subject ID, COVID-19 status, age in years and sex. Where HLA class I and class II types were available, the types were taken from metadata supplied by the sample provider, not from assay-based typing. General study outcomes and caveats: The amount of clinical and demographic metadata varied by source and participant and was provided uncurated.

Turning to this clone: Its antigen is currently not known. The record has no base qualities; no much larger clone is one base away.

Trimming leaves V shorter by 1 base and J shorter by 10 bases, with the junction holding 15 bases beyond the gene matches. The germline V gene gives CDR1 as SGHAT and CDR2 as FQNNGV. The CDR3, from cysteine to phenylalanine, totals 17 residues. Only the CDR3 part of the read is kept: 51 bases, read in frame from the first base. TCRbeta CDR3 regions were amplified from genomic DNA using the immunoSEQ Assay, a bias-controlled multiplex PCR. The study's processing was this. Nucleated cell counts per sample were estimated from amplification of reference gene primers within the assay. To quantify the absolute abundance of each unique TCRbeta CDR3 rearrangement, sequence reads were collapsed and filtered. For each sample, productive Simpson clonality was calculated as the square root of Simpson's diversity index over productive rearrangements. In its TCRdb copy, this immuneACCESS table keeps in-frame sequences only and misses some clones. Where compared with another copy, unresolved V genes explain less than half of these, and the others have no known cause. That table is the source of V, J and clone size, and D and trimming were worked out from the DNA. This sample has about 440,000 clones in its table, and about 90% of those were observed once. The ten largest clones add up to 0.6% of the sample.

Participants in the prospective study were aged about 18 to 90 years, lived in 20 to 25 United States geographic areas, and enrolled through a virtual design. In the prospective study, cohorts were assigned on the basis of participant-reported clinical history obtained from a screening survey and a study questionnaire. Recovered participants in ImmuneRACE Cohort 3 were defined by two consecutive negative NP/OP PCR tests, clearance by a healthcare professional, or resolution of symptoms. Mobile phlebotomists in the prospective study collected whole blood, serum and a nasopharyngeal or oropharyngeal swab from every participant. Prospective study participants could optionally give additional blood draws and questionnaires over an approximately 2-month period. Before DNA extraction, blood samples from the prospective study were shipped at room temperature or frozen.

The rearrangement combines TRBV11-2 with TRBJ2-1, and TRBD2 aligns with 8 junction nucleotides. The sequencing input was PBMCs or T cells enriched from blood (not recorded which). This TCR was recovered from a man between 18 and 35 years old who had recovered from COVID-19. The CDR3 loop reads CASSLVGGEARGDEQFF. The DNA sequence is TGTGCCAGCAGCTTAGTGGGCGGGGAGGCGCGGGGGGACGAGCAGTTCTTC. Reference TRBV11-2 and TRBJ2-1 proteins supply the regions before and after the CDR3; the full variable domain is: EAGVAQSPRYKIIEKRQSVAFWCNPISGHATLYWYQQILGQGPKLLIQFQNNGVVDDSQLPKDRFSAERLKGVDSTLKIQPAKLEDSAVYLCASSLVGGEARGDEQFFGPGTRLTVL.